The 21 T cell receptor beta chains below were found in one sample sequenced in a study of shared clonotypes between healthy human individuals. Assay: immunoSEQ multiplex PCR; the TCRdb copy retains only in-frame clones and omits some. This table has 490,000 or so clones, 79% appearing once. The sample comprised PBMCs. The source is a woman aged 40-49 years in good health. Some clones in this sample may be carry-over from other donors' samples.

This chain links TRBV4-2 with TRBJ1-6; D perhaps matches TRBD1 (5 bases). This CDR3 region has 16 residues. V lost 3 bases and J lost 5, with 14 bases in between. Germline CDR1 is LGHNA and CDR2 is YNFKEQ. The CDR3 spells CASSQWEGRDNSPLHF. The CDR3, as DNA: TGTGCCAGCAGCCAGTGGGAAGGCAGGGATAATTCACCCCTCCACTTT.

This clone was detected many times. The sample holds other DNA sequences that translate to the same CDR3. V gene TRBV6-4 combines with J gene TRBJ2-1; 11 positions agree with TRBD1. The CDR3 is 14 residues long. V lost 2 bases to trimming and J lost 6 bases; unmatched junction nucleotides: 0. Germline CDR1 is MRHNA and CDR2 is SNTAGT. CDR3: CASSDGTGGNEQFF. As DNA, the CDR3 is TGTGCCAGCAGTGACGGGACAGGGGGCAATGAGCAGTTCTTC.

There are many counts of this clone. Other DNA variants within this sample encode the same CDR3. This chain uses TRBV5-1 with TRBJ2-7; 7 positions agree with TRBD2. This CDR3 is 14 amino acids long. Germline V gene lookup returns CDR1 SGHRS and CDR2 YFSETQ. V shed 4 bases and J 4 bases; nucleotides not matched to a gene: 8. The CDR3 region is CASSVPSSGYEQYF. The CDR3 DNA reads TGCGCCAGCAGCGTCCCGTCTAGCGGATACGAGCAGTACTTC. Drawing the rest from reference TRBV5-1 and TRBJ2-7, the complete variable domain is KAGVTQTPRYLIKTRGQQVTLSCSPISGHRSVSWYQQTPGQGLQFLFEYFSETQRNKGNFPGRFSGRQFSNSRSEMNVSTLELGDSALYLCASSVPSSGYEQYFGPGTRLTVT.

A few counts support this clone. The chain couples TRBV19 to TRBJ1-5; D might be TRBD1 (6 bases). Trimming took 5 bases from V and 0 from J, leaving 14 bases between them. The germline V gene encodes CDR1 LNHDA and CDR2 SQIVND (reference sequence). The length of the CDR3 is 16 residues. CDR3 sequence reads: CASSRGQPNSNQPQHF. CDR3 DNA sequence: TGTGCCAGTAGTCGAGGACAGCCCAATAGCAATCAGCCCCAGCATTTT.

In its sample, this clone was seen once. V and J are TRBV15 and TRBJ1-2; D is ambiguous. This CDR3 has 10 residues. V lost 0 bases to trimming and J lost 8 bases, with 1 base between them. Per germline, CDR1 LNHNV and CDR2 YYDKDF (reference sequence). CDR3 loop: CATSREGYTF. The CDR3 DNA is TGTGCCACCAGCAGAGAGGGCTACACCTTC.

V and J are TRBV7-3 and TRBJ2-5; the match to TRBD2 covers 14 bases. Germline CDR1 SGHTA, CDR2 FQGTGA. The CDR3 spans 16 residues. With 5 bases clipped from V and 4 bases from J, the junction kept 6 bases outside the gene matches. CDR3 DNA sequence: TGTGCCAGCAGCATAGGGACTAGCGGGAGTTTAGAGACCCAGTACTTC. Translated, it gives CASSIGTSGSLETQYF.

V usage is TRBV28 and J usage is TRBJ2-1, with D maybe TRBD2 (6 bases). V shed 4 bases and J shed 6 bases, with 13 bases lying between them. In germline, CDR1 is MDHEN, CDR2 SYDVKM. This CDR3 is built from 14 residues. DNA of the CDR3: TGTGCCAGCAGTTCCGCGGGACTCGGCAATGAGCAGTTCTTC. This encodes CASSSAGLGNEQFF.

Notes on this clone: Other nucleotide sequences from this sample produce the same CDR3. The CDR3 sequence is CAWRTGTGFYEQYF. The CDR3 DNA reads as TGTGCCTGGAGGACCGGGACAGGGTTCTACGAGCAGTACTTC. The V call is TRBV30, the J call TRBJ2-7; TRBD1 matches 9 bases. CDR1 GTSNPN and CDR2 SVGIG come from the germline V gene (reference sequence). After removal of 3 bases from V and 3 bases from J, the junction contained 6 bases not matched to a gene. This CDR3 comprises 14 residues.

V usage is TRBV5-1 and J usage is TRBJ1-1; D gene unclear. Germline V gives CDR1 SGHRS, CDR2 YFSETQ. The V end lost 4 bases, the J end lost 0 bases, and 19 bases lay between the germline ends. The CDR3 sequence is 17 residues long. CDR3 loop: CASSPTPNADVNTEAFF. The CDR3 DNA reads as TGCGCCAGCAGCCCGACACCAAATGCGGACGTGAACACTGAAGCTTTCTTT.

The chain uses TRBV11-2 and TRBJ2-2, with D perhaps matching TRBD1 (5 bases). Looked up from germline, CDR1 is SGHAT and CDR2 is FQNNGV. The length of the CDR3 is 13 residues. V lost 6 bases and J 7 bases, leaving 12 bases between the germline ends. For the CDR3, the DNA is TGTGCCAGCAGGGGCAGGGCGGTCGGGGAGCTGTTTTTT. The encoded protein is CASRGRAVGELFF.

The chain combines TRBV30 with TRBJ1-3; D perhaps matches TRBD1 (5 bases). In germline, CDR1 is GTSNPN, CDR2 SVGIG (reference sequence). This CDR3 is 15 amino acids long. Trimming stripped 1 base from V and 0 bases from J, with 10 bases between. The CDR3, as DNA: TGTGCCTGGAGTGGCCAGGGCACCTCTGGAAACACCATATATTTT. Translating it yields CAWSGQGTSGNTIYF.

J is TRBJ2-2 and V is TRBV18; D is unclear. V lost 0 bases, J lost 0 bases, and 8 bases lay in between. The CDR3 has 16 amino acids. Germline CDR1 and CDR2: KGHSH and LQKENI. The CDR3: CASSPPGLANTGELFF. The CDR3 DNA sequence: TGTGCCAGCTCACCACCCGGCCTCGCGAACACCGGGGAGCTGTTTTTT.

This clone was detected many times. The J gene is TRBJ2-7, the V gene TRBV11-3, with 9 bases identical to TRBD1. The CDR3 contains 15 residues. Germline-derived CDR1 and CDR2 are SGHNT and YENEEA. V shed 3 bases and J 3 bases; nucleotides not matched to a gene: 6. DNA of the CDR3: TGTGCCAGCAGCTTGTCCGGACAGGGGCACTACGAGCAGTACTTC. Its protein is CASSLSGQGHYEQYF.

The sample holds one count of this clone. The chain couples TRBV5-1 to TRBJ2-7, with 10 bases aligning to TRBD2. The trim removed 3 bases at V and 3 bases at J, leaving 3 bases unmatched. Germline V CDR1 and CDR2: SGHRS, YFSETQ. The CDR3 runs 14 residues. CDR3 region: CASSSAGGLYEQYF. The CDR3 DNA sequence: TGCGCCAGCAGCTCAGCGGGGGGGCTCTACGAGCAGTACTTC.

The rearrangement uses TRBV9 and TRBJ2-1; TRBD2 matches 8 bases. Looked up from germline, CDR1 is SGDLS and CDR2 is YYNGEE. Trimming cost V 0 bases and J 6 bases; bases outside gene matches: 11. The CDR3 is 17 amino acids. CDR3 loop: CASSVGGSGAWGNEQFF. CDR3 DNA: TGTGCCAGCAGCGTAGGGGGTAGCGGGGCATGGGGCAATGAGCAGTTCTTC.

The rearrangement joins TRBV20-1 to TRBJ2-1; D ambiguous. Germline CDR1 reads DFQATT; CDR2 reads SNEGSKA (reference sequence). This CDR3 has 11 amino acids. Trimming shortened V by 5 bases and J by 3 bases, and 5 bases separated the two germline ends. CDR3 nucleotide sequence: TGCAGTGCTGAACACTACAATGAGCAGTTCTTC. Residues: CSAEHYNEQFF.

The V call is TRBV7-9, the J call TRBJ1-3; D gene unclear. V gave up 5 bases and J gave up 0 bases, with 11 bases separating them. Germline CDR1 is SEHNR and CDR2 is FQNEAQ (reference sequence). The CDR3 runs 15 residues. The CDR3 loop is CASSALTSSGNTIYF. CDR3 bases: TGTGCCAGCAGCGCGTTGACAAGCTCTGGAAACACCATATATTTT.

This sequence joins TRBV18 and TRBJ2-7; D gene unclear. The germline gives CDR1 KGHSH, CDR2 LQKENI. The CDR3 runs to 13 residues. Between the trimmed V and J ends, which lost 0 bases and 7 bases, there was a span of 10 bases. The chain's CDR3 is CASSPPMVPEQYF. CDR3 DNA sequence: TGTGCCAGCTCACCACCGATGGTTCCGGAGCAGTACTTC. Together with reference TRBV18 and TRBJ2-7, the CDR3 gives the full variable domain: NAGVMQNPRHLVRRRGQEARLRCSPMKGHSHVYWYRQLPEEGLKFMVYLQKENIIDESGMPKERFSAEFPKEGPSILRIQQVVRGDSAAYFCASSPPMVPEQYFGPGTRLTVT.

The chain couples TRBV19 to TRBJ2-5; D is uncertain. Between the trimmed V and J ends, which lost 0 bases and 1 base, there was a span of 12 bases. This CDR3 contains 16 residues. The V gene's germline CDR1 is LNHDA and CDR2 SQIVND (reference sequence). In DNA form, the CDR3 reads TGTGCCAGTAGTATAGATGCCAGCGTCGGCCAAGAGACCCAGTACTTC. It is translated as CASSIDASVGQETQYF. Full variable domain (outside the CDR3, taken from reference TRBV19 and TRBJ2-5): DGGITQSPKYLFRKEGQNVTLSCEQNLNHDAMYWYRQDPGQGLRLIYYSQIVNDFQKGDIAEGYSVSREKKESFPLTVTSAQKNPTAFYLCASSIDASVGQETQYFGPGTRLLVL.

There are a few counts of this clone. V is TRBV19 and J is TRBJ2-7; the match to TRBD2 covers 12 bases. V dropped 6 bases and J dropped 3; count of bases not matched to a gene: 18. The germline V gene encodes CDR1 LNHDA and CDR2 SQIVND (reference sequence). The length of the CDR3 is 19 residues. CDR3 in amino acids: CASSRYGLAGGSSDYEQYF. The CDR3 nucleotides read TGTGCCAGTAGCCGCTACGGGCTAGCGGGAGGGTCCTCCGACTACGAGCAGTACTTC.

The CDR3 reads CASSLVDSGNYGYTF. The CDR3 DNA reads TGTGCCAGCAGCTTAGTCGATAGCGGAAACTATGGCTACACCTTC. The chain combines TRBV11-2 with TRBJ1-2; D gene unclear. The V gene's germline CDR1 is SGHAT and CDR2 FQNNGV. V was cut by 1 base and J by 2 bases, with 11 bases left in between. The CDR3 extends over 15 amino acids.